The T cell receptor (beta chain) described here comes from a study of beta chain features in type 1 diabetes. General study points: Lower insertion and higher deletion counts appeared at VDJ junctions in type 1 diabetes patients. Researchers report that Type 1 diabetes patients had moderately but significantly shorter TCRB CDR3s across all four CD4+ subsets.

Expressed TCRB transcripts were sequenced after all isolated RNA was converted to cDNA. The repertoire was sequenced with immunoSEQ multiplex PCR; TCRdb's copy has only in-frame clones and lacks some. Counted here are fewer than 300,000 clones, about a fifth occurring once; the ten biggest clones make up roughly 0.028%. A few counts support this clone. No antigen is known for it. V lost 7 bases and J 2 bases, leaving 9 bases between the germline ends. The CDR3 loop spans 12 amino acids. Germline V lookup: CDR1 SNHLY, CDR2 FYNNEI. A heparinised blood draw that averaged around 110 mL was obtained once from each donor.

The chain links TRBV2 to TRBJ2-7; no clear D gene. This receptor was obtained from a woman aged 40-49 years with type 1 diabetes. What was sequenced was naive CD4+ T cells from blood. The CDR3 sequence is CASKEETYEQYF. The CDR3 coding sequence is TGTGCCAGCAAAGAGGAAACCTACGAGCAGTACTTC.